The present T cell receptor (beta chain) was sequenced within a study of T cells after yellow fever vaccination. Findings of the study overall: It was the secondary response that reached its peak faster, day 5 versus 15, but it was weaker. Most clones from primary vaccination resurfaced after the booster (under 97% CD4, over 75% CD8). Although most clonotypes did not, a small share appeared in both CD4 and CD8 compartments.

Researchers made TCR cDNA using 5'RACE template switching, and this step added a universal primer site and UMIs. MiXCR was run by TCRdb on the 5' RACE reads, yielding one entry per CDR3 protein. Among roughly 300,000 distinct CDR3 sequences listed, roughly 8% were seen once. V was clipped by 6 bases and J by 7 bases, with 16 bases between them. From germline, CDR1 is LGHNA and CDR2 YSLEER. This CDR3 comprises 14 residues. This clonotype was detected only a few times. What it binds is unknown. This TCR derives from a man younger than 35 who received the YFV17D yellow fever vaccine. Sequenced here: PBMCs, sampled approximately 47 days after the first yellow fever vaccination. This chain uses TRBV4-3 with TRBJ2-1, with D possibly matching TRBD1 (5 bases). The CDR3 reads CASSKQGGMNEQFF. The CDR3 coding sequence is TGCGCCAGCAGTAAGCAGGGCGGAATGAATGAGCAGTTCTTC.